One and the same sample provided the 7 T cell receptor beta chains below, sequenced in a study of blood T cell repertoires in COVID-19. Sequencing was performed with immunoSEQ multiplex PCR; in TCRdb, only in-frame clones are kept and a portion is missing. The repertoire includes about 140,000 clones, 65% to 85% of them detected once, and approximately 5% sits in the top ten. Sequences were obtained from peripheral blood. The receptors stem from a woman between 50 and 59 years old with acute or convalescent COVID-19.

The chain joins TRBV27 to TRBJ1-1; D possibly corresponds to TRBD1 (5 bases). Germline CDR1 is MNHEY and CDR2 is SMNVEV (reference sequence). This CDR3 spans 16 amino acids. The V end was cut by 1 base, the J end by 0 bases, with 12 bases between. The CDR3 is CASSLFGQGLNTEAFF. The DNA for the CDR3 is TGTGCCAGCAGTTTATTTGGGCAGGGCCTGAACACTGAAGCTTTCTTT.

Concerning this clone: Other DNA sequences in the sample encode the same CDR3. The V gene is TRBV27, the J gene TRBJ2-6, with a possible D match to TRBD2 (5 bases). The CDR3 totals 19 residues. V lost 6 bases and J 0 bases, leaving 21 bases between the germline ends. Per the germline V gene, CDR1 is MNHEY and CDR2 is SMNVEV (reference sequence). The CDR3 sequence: CASSPKRPWRHSGANVLTF. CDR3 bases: TGTGCCAGCAGCCCCAAACGACCATGGAGGCACTCTGGGGCCAACGTCCTGACTTTC.

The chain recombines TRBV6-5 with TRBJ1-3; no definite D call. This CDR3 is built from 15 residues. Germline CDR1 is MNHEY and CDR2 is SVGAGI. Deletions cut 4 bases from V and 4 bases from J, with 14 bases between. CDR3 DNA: TGTGCCAGCAGTTCCCCCGGCTCGGGGGGAAACACCATATATTTT. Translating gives CASSSPGSGGNTIYF.

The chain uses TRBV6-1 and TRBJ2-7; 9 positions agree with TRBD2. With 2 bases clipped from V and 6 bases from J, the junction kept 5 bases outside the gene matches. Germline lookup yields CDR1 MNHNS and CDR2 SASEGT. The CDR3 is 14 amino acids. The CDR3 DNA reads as TGTGCCAGCAGTGAAATGGCTAGCGGGGCCGAGCAGTACTTC. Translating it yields CASSEMASGAEQYF.

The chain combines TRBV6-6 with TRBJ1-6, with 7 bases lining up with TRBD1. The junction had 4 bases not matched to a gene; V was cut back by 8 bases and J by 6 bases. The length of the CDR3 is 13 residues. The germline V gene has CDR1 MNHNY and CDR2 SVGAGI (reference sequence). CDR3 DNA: TGTGCCAGCGCGGGACAGATTAATTCACCCCTCCACTTT. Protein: CASAGQINSPLHF.

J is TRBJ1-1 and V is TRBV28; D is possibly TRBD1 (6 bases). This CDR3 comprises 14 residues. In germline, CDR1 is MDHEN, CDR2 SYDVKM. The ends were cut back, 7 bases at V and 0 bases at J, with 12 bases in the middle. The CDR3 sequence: CASISGQMNTEAFF. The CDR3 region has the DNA TGTGCCAGCATATCTGGACAGATGAACACTGAAGCTTTCTTT.

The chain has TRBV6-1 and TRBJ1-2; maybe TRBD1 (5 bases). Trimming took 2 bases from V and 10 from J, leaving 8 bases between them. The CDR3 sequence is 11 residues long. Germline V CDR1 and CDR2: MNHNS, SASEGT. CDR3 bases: TGTGCCAGCAGTGAACAGACAGCCTACACCTTC. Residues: CASSEQTAYTF.